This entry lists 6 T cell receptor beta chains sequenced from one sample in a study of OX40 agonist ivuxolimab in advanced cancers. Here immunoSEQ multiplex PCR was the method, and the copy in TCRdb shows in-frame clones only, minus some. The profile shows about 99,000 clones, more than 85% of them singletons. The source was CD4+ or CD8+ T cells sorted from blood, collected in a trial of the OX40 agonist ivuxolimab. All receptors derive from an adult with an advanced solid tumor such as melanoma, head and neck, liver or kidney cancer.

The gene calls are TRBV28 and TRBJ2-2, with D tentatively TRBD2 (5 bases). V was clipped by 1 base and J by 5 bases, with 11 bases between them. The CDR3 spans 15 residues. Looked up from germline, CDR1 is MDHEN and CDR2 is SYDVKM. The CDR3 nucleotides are TGTGCCAGCAGTTTATCCTCAACTAGGACCGGGGAGCTGTTTTTT. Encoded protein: CASSLSSTRTGELFF.

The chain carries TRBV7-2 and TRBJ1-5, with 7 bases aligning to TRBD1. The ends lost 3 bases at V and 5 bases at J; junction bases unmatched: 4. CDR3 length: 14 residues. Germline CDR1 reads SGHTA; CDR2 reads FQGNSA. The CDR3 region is CASSLTGYDQPQHF. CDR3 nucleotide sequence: TGTGCCAGCAGCTTGACAGGGTACGATCAGCCCCAGCATTTT.

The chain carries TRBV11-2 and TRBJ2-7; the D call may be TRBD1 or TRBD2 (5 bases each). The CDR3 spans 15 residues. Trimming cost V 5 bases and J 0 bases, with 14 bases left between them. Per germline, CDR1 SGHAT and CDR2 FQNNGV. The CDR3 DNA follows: TGTGCCAGCAGCCGGGGACGGAGAAGCTCCTACGAGCAGTACTTC. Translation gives CASSRGRRSSYEQYF.

Here the CDR3 reads CASSAASGSGGETQYF. CDR3 bases: TGTGCCAGCAGCGCGGCTAGCGGGAGTGGGGGAGAGACCCAGTACTTC. The chain combines TRBV9 with TRBJ2-5; 10 nucleotides line up with TRBD2. V lost 3 bases to trimming and J lost 4 bases; unmatched junction nucleotides: 9. The length of the CDR3 is 16 residues. The V gene's germline CDR1 is SGDLS and CDR2 YYNGEE.

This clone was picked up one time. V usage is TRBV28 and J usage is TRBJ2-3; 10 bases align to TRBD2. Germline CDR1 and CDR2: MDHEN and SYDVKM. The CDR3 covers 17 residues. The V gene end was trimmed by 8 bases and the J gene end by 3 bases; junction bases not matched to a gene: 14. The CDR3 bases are TGTGCCAGCGGGACCCCAGGACTAGCGGAGGGAACAGATACGCAGTATTTT. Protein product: CASGTPGLAEGTDTQYF. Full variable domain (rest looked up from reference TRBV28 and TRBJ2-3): DVKVTQSSRYLVKRTGEKVFLECVQDMDHENMFWYRQDPGLGLRLIYFSYDVKMKEKGDIPEGYSVSREKKERFSLILESASTNQTSMYLCASGTPGLAEGTDTQYFGPGTRLTVL.

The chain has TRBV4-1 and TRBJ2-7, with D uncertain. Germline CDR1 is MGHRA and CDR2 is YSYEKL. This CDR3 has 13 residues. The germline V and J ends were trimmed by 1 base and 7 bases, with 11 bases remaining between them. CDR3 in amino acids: CASSQGTTREQYF. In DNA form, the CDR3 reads TGCGCCAGCAGCCAAGGAACTACGAGGGAGCAGTACTTC.